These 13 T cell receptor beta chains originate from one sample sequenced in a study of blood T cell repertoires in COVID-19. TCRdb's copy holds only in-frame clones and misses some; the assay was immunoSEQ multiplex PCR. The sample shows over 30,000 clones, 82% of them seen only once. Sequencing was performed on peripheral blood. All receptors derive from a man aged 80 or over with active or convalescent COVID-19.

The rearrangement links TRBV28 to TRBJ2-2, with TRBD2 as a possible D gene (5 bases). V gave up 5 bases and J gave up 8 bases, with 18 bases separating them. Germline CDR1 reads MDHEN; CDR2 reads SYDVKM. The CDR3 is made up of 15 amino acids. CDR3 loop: CASSSEGWRSGELFF. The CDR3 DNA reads TGTGCCAGCAGTAGCGAGGGCTGGAGATCGGGGGAGCTGTTTTTT.

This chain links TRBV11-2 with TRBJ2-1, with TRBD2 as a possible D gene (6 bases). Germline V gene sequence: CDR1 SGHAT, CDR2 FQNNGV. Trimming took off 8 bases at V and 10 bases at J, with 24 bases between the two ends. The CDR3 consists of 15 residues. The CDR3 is CASLETGDPRGEQFF. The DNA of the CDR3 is TGTGCCAGCCTTGAGACCGGGGACCCCCGGGGGGAGCAGTTCTTC. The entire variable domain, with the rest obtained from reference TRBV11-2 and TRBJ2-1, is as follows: EAGVAQSPRYKIIEKRQSVAFWCNPISGHATLYWYQQILGQGPKLLIQFQNNGVVDDSQLPKDRFSAERLKGVDSTLKIQPAKLEDSAVYLCASLETGDPRGEQFFGPGTRLTVL.

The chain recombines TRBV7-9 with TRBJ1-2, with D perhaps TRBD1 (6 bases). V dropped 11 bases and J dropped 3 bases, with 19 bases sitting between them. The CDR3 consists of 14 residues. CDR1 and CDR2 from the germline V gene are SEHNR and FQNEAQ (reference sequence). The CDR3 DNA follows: TGTGCCTCAACTGAGCACAGGGACGACTATGGCTACACCTTC. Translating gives CASTEHRDDYGYTF.

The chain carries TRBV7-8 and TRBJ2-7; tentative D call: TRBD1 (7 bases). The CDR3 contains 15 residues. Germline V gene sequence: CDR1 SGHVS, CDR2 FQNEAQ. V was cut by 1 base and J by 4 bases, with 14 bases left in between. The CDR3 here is CASSLGRGEKYEQYF. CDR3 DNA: TGTGCCAGCAGCTTAGGCAGGGGGGAAAAGTACGAGCAGTACTTC.

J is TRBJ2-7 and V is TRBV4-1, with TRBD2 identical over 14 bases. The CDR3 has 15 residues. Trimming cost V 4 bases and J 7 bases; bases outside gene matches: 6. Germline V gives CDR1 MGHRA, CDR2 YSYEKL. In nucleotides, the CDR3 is TGCGCCAGCAGCCGGGTGGGACTAGCGGGAGAGGAGCAGTACTTC. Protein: CASSRVGLAGEEQYF.

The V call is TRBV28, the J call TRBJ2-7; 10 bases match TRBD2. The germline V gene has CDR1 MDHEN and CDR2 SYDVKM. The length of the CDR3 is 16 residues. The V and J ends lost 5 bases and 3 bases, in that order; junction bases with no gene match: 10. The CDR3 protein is CASSLAGAGRGYEQYF. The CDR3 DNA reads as TGTGCCAGCAGTCTAGCGGGAGCGGGGAGAGGCTACGAGCAGTACTTC.

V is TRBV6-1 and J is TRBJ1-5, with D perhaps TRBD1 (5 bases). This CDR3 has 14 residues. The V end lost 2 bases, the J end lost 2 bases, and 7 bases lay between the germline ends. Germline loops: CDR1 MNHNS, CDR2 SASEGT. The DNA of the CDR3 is TGTGCCAGCAGTGAAACGGGGGGCAATCAGCCCCAGCATTTT. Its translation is CASSETGGNQPQHF.

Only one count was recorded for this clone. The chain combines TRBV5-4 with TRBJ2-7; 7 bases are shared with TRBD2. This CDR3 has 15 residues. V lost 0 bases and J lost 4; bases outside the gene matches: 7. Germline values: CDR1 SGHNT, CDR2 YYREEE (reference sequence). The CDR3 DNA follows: TGTGCCAGCAGCTTGGGTGCGGGAGAGTCATACGAGCAGTACTTC. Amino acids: CASSLGAGESYEQYF.

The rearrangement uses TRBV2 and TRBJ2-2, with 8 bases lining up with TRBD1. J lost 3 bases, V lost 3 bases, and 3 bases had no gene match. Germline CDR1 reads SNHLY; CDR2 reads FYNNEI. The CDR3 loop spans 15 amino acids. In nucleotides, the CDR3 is TGTGCCAGCAGTGACTGGACAGGGTACACCGGGGAGCTGTTTTTT. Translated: CASSDWTGYTGELFF. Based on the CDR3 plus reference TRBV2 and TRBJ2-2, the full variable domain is EPEVTQTPSHQVTQMGQEVILRCVPISNHLYFYWYRQILGQKVEFLVSFYNNEISEKSEIFDDQFSVERPDGSNFTLKIRSTKLEDSAMYFCASSDWTGYTGELFFGEGSRLTVL.

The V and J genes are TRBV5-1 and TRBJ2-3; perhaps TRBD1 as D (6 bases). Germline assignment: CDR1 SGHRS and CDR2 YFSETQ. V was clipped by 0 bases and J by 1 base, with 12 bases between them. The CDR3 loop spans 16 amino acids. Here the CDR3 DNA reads TGCGCCAGCAGCTTGGTGGGGGCAGGGCGCACAGATACGCAGTATTTT. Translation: CASSLVGAGRTDTQYF.

The CDR3 nucleotides read TGTGCCAGCTCCCTTAATCCGGGGAGCGAAGAGACCCAGTACTTC. As protein: CASSLNPGSEETQYF. The chain recombines TRBV18 with TRBJ2-5, with D tentatively TRBD2 (5 bases). The CDR3 is 15 residues long. CDR1 and CDR2 from the germline V gene are KGHSH and LQKENI. V was cut by 6 bases and J by 3 bases, with 17 bases left in between.

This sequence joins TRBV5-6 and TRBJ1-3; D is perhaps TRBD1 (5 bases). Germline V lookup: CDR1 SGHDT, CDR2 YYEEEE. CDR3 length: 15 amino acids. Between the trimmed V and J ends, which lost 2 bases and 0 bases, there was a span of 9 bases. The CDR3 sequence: CASSFVGLSGNTIYF. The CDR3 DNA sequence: TGTGCCAGCAGCTTTGTGGGACTCTCTGGAAACACCATATATTTT.

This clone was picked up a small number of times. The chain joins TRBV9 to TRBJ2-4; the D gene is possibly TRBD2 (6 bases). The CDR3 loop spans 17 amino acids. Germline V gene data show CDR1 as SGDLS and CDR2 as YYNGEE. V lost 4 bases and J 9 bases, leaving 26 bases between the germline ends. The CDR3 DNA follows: TGTGCCAGCAGCCCCGGAGGGGCCTTTGGTCCCCTTTCCATTCAGTACTTC. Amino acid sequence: CASSPGGAFGPLSIQYF.